Sequencing of this TCR beta chain was carried out in a study of cytomegalovirus exposure and HLA in healthy donors. The CDR3 spans 12 residues. Germline V gene data show CDR1 as SGDLS and CDR2 as YYNGEE. The ends were cut back, 3 bases at V and 3 bases at J, with 6 bases in the middle. The PCR ran on 60 Vbeta and 13 Jbeta primers. Libraries were prepared by immunoSEQ multiplex PCR; TCRdb keeps only in-frame clonotypes and omits some of them. The sample has 90,000 to 120,000 clones, roughly 80% seen once. This chain joins TRBV9 and TRBJ1-2, with D unclear. This receptor was taken from a woman between 40 and 50 years old in good health and CMV-seronegative. Sequencing was performed on PBMCs. The CDR3 bases are TGTGCCAGCAGCGACCGGGACTATGGCTACACCTTC. Amino acid sequence: CASSDRDYGYTF.